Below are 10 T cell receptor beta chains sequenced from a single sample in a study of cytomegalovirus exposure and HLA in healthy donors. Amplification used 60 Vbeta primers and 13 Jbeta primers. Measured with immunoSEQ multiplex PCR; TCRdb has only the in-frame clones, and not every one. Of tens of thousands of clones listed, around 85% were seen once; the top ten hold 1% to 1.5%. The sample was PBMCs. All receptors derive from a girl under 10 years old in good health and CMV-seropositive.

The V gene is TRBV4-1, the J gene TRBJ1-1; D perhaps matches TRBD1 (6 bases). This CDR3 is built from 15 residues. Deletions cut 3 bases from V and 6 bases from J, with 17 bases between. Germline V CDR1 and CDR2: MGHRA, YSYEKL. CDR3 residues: CASSQAGGGPAEAFF. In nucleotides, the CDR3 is TGCGCCAGCAGCCAGGCCGGGGGGGGCCCCGCTGAAGCTTTCTTT.

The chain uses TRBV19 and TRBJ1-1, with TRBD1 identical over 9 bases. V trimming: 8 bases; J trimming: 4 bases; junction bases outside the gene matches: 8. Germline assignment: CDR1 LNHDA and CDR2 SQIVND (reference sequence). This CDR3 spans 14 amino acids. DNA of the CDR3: TGTGCCAGTCGGGAACAGGGGGCGGGCACTGAAGCTTTCTTT. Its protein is CASREQGAGTEAFF.

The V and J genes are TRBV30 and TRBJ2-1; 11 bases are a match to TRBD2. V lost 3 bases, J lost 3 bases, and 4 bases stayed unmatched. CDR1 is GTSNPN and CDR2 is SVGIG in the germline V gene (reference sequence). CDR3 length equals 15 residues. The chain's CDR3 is CAWRLAGGFYNEQFF. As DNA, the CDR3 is TGTGCCTGGAGGTTAGCGGGAGGGTTCTACAATGAGCAGTTCTTC. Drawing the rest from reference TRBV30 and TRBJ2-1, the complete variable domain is SQTIHQWPATLVQPVGSPLSLECTVEGTSNPNLYWYRQAAGRGLQLLFYSVGIGQISSEVPQNLSASRPQDRQFILSSKKLLLSDSGFYLCAWRLAGGFYNEQFFGPGTRLTVL.

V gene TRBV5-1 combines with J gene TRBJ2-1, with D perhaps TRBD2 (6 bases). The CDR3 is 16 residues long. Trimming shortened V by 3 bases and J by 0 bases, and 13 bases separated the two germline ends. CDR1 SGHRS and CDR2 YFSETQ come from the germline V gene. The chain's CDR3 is CASSWARGSSYNEQFF. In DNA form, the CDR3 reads TGCGCCAGCAGCTGGGCACGGGGGAGCTCCTACAATGAGCAGTTCTTC.

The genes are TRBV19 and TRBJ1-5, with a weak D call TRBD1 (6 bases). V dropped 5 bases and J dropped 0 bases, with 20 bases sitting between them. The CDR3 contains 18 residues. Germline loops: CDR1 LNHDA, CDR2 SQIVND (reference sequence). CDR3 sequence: CASSSPSGHVNSNQPQHF. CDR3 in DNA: TGTGCCAGTAGTTCCCCCTCGGGACACGTTAATAGCAATCAGCCCCAGCATTTT.

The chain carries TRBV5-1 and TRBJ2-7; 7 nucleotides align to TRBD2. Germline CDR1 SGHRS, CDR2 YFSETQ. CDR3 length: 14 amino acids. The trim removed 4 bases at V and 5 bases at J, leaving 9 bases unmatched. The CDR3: CASSRASGTNEQYF. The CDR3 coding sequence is TGCGCCAGCAGCAGGGCGAGCGGGACCAACGAGCAGTACTTC.

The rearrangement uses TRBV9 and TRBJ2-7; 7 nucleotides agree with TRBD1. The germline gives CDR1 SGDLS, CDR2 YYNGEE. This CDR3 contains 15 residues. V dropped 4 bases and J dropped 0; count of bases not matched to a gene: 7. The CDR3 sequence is CASSFGQATSYEQYF. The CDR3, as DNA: TGTGCCAGCAGCTTCGGACAGGCTACCTCCTACGAGCAGTACTTC.

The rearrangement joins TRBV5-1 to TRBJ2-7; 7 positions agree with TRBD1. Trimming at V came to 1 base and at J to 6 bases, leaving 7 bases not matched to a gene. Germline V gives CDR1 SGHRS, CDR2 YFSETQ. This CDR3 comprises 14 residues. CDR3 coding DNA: TGCGCCAGCAGCTTGTTAGACAGGGTCGGCGAGCAGTACTTC. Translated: CASSLLDRVGEQYF.

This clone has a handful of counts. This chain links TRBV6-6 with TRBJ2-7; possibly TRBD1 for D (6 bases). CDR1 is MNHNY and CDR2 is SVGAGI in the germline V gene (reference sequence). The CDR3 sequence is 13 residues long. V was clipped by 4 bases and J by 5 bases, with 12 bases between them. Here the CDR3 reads CASSFTGPNEQYF. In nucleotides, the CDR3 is TGTGCCAGCAGTTTTACAGGGCCAAACGAGCAGTACTTC.

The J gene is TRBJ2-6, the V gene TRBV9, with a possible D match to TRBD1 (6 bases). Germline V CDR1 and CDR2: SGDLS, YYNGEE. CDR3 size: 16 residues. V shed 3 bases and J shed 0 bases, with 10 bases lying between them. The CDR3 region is CASSGSGASGANVLTF. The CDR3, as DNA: TGTGCCAGCAGCGGATCAGGGGCCTCTGGGGCCAACGTCCTGACTTTC. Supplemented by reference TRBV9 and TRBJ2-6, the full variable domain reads DSGVTQTPKHLITATGQRVTLRCSPRSGDLSVYWYQQSLDQGLQFLIQYYNGEERAKGNILERFSAQQFPDLHSELNLSSLELGDSALYFCASSGSGASGANVLTFGAGSRLTVL.